Following are 2 T cell receptor beta chains from one sample sequenced in a study of neurological immune-mediated disorders. Described time point: longitudinal time-point 3. Using its own MiXCR run on the 5' RACE reads, TCRdb lists one record per CDR3 protein. Found here are 45,000 to 65,000 distinct CDR3 sequences, approximately 9.2% of them singletons; the top ten hold 1.5% to 2%. The sequencing sample was made of PBMCs. The receptors were sampled from a woman aged 40-49 years in good health.

This clonotype was seen repeatedly, ten times or more. This chain connects TRBV10-3 to TRBJ1-2; maybe TRBD1 (6 bases). Between the trimmed V and J ends, which lost 0 bases and 2 bases, there was a span of 13 bases. Germline CDR1 ENHRY, CDR2 SYGVKD. CDR3 length: 16 residues. The CDR3 here is CAISESRGSINYGYTF. DNA of the CDR3: TGTGCCATCAGTGAGTCCAGGGGCAGTATCAACTATGGCTACACCTTC.

This clonotype has ten or more counts. The chain has TRBV6-5 and TRBJ1-1; 11 bases align to TRBD1. CDR1 is MNHEY and CDR2 is SVGAGI in the germline V gene. The CDR3 loop spans 14 amino acids. V dropped 2 bases and J dropped 4; count of bases not matched to a gene: 0. The CDR3 loop is CASSYGTGGTEAFF. CDR3 coding DNA: TGTGCCAGCAGTTACGGGACAGGGGGCACTGAAGCTTTCTTT.